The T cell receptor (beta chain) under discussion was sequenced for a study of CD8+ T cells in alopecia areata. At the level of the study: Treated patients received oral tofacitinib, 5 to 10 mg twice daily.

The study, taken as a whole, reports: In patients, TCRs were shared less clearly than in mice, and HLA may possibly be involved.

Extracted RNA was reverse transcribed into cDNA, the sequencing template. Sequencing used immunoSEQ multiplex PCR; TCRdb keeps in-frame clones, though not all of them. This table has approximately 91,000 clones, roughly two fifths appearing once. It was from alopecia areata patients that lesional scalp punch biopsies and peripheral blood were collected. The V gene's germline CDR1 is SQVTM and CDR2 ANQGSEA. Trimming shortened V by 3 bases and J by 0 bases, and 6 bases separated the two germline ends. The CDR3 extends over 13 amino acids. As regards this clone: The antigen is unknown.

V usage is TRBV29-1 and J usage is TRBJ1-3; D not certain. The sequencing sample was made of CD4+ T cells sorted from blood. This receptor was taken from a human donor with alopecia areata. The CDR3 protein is CSVETVSGNTIYF. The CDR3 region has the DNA TGCAGCGTTGAGACGGTCTCTGGAAACACCATATATTTT.